This T cell receptor beta chain was sequenced in a study of post-analysis software for immune sequencing data. Study results and limitations: Among roughly five TRBV segments more frequent in patients than controls were TRBV5-6, TRBV5-1 and TRBV20-1. In multiple sclerosis, normalized Chao1 diversity was significantly below that of controls.

TCR beta libraries were prepared from cDNA with unique molecular identifiers. TCRdb independently ran MiXCR on the PCR reads; one entry per CDR3 protein. The sample has about 820,000 distinct CDR3 sequences, under 70% seen once; the top ten hold approximately 4.4%. Comment on this clonotype: Antigen unknown.

Trimming removed 1 base from V and 3 bases from J, with 7 bases in between. This CDR3 contains 12 residues. CDR1 and CDR2 from the germline V gene are DFQATT and SNEGSKA (reference sequence). Sequencing input: blood. The chain joins TRBV20-1 to TRBJ2-7; D is ambiguous. The sequence was obtained from a girl aged 5-17 years with multiple sclerosis. Here the CDR3 reads CSARGSDYEQYF. The DNA for the CDR3 is TGCAGTGCTAGAGGGTCAGACTACGAGCAGTACTTC.